This T cell receptor (beta chain) was captured by sequencing in a study of cytomegalovirus exposure and HLA in healthy donors. Study-wide findings and caveats: Looking again later, the authors saw that most CMV-associated TCR beta chains seemed HLA-restricted.

Amplification used 60 Vbeta primers and 13 Jbeta primers. The protocol was immunoSEQ multiplex PCR, while the TCRdb copy is restricted to in-frame clones and leaves out a portion. This sample has 180,000 or so clones; nearly 80% occur once, and the top ten carry about an eighth. As regards this clone: The antigen remains unidentified.

Losses at the gene ends were 2 bases for V and 3 bases for J; bases not matched to a gene: 1. The CDR3 covers 14 residues. The germline V gene encodes CDR1 MGHRA and CDR2 YSYEKL. The sequenced sample consisted of PBMCs. V is TRBV4-1 and J is TRBJ2-7; 10 nucleotides align to TRBD2. This TCR was sampled from a man between 45 and 60 years old in good health and CMV-seropositive. The CDR3 DNA sequence: TGCGCCAGCAGCCAAAGCGGGGGGGTCTACGAGCAGTACTTC. It yields the protein CASSQSGGVYEQYF.